One sample yielded the 8 T cell receptor beta chains listed below, sequenced in a study of CD8 T cells in ankylosing spondylitis. One entry per CDR3 protein, called by TCRdb with MiXCR from the 5' RACE reads. The repertoire holds 250,000 to 350,000 distinct CDR3 sequences, around 19% seen once, with roughly 7.4% in the top ten. Material for sequencing was blood, either unsorted or a sorted T cell fraction (not recorded which). The receptors here all came from a male donor with ankylosing spondylitis or in good health (not recorded which).

The V gene is TRBV11-2, the J gene TRBJ1-5, with 7 bases matching TRBD1. The CDR3 has 16 residues. Germline V lookup: CDR1 SGHAT, CDR2 FQNNGV. Trimming at V came to 3 bases and at J to 2 bases, leaving 7 bases not matched to a gene. The CDR3 DNA follows: TGTGCCAGCAGCTTTGGTGTAGGGACAGGCAATCAGCCCCAGCATTTT. It encodes CASSFGVGTGNQPQHF.

This clonotype has just a few counts. The rearrangement links TRBV10-1 to TRBJ2-1; tentative D call: TRBD2 (7 bases). CDR3 length equals 14 residues. Germline V gene sequence: CDR1 WNHNN, CDR2 SYGVQD (reference sequence). V shed 3 bases and J shed 5 bases, with 11 bases lying between them. The CDR3 DNA follows: TGCGCCAGCAGTGAAAGGGGGGGAAACAATGAGCAGTTCTTC. It yields the protein CASSERGGNNEQFF.

This clonotype was counted many times. The gene calls are TRBV4-1 and TRBJ2-1; 10 positions agree with TRBD2. CDR1 and CDR2 (germline): MGHRA, YSYEKL. With V trimmed by 0 bases and J by 7 bases, 9 bases remained unmatched. The CDR3 extends over 17 amino acids. CDR3 DNA: TGCGCCAGCAGCCAAGATTCGAGCGGGGGGGCTTGGAATGAGCAGTTCTTC. Its translation: CASSQDSSGGAWNEQFF.

This clonotype came up once. A read error is possible here, since a much larger clone lies one base away. The J gene is TRBJ2-1, the V gene TRBV12-3 or TRBV12-4; 11 bases align to TRBD1. The CDR3 is made up of 16 amino acids. The CDR3 is CASSPSGTGGFDEQLF. DNA of the CDR3: TGTGCCAGCAGTCCCTCCGGGACAGGGGGTTTCGATGAGCAGCTCTTC.

The chain has TRBV5-1 and TRBJ2-1; D is undetermined. The CDR3 has 14 residues. Looked up from germline, CDR1 is SGHRS and CDR2 is YFSETQ. Trimming removed 0 bases at V and 5 bases at J, with 9 bases between. CDR3 amino acids: CASSLEGRNNEQFF. The DNA of the CDR3 is TGCGCCAGCAGCTTGGAAGGAAGAAACAATGAGCAGTTCTTC.

J is TRBJ1-5 and V is TRBV12-3 or TRBV12-4, with 8 bases that match TRBD1. Losses at the gene ends were 5 bases for V and 10 bases for J; bases not matched to a gene: 7. CDR3 length: 13 residues. CDR3 DNA: TGTGCCAGCAGTCCAGGGGGCCCAGCACCCCAGCATTTT. Translation: CASSPGGPAPQHF.

This clonotype was counted a few times. This chain uses TRBV12-3 or TRBV12-4 with TRBJ1-1; unclear D gene. Trimming cost V 2 bases and J 1 base, with 11 bases left between them. The CDR3 is 15 residues long. CDR3: CASSLNVGGNTEAFF. CDR3 nucleotides: TGTGCCAGCAGTTTAAACGTAGGAGGGAACACTGAAGCTTTCTTT.

In this sample, this clonotype turned up a few times. The chain uses TRBV20-1 and TRBJ2-3; 8 positions agree with TRBD2. Germline V CDR1 and CDR2: DFQATT, SNEGSKA (reference sequence). The trim removed 2 bases at V and 0 bases at J, leaving 7 bases unmatched. This CDR3 contains 16 residues. This CDR3 reads CSARYLREDSTDTQYF. In DNA form, the CDR3 reads TGCAGTGCTAGATATCTGCGGGAGGATAGCACAGATACGCAGTATTTT.